The sequence of this TCR beta chain was determined in a study of identical twins. The CDR3 contains 15 residues. The germline V gene has CDR1 LNHDA and CDR2 SQIVND (reference sequence). V shed 1 base and J 0 bases; nucleotides not matched to a gene: 0. Healthy Caucasian donors formed the entire cohort. A universal primer binding site was introduced by template switching. The final cDNA contained unique molecular identifiers. From the 5' RACE reads, TCRdb called clonotypes with MiXCR, one entry per CDR3 protein. In the table there are fewer than 250,000 distinct CDR3 sequences, approximately 6.8% of which are singletons. The data also belong to a second study, concerning yellow fever vaccine responses in identical twins.

This chain connects TRBV19 to TRBJ2-1, with 7 positions matching TRBD2. The TCR originated in a woman between 18 and 29 years old in good health. The sequencing input was CD8+ T cells sorted from blood. CDR3 sequence (DNA): TGTGCCAGTAGTATAGCTAGCGGCTCCTACAATGAGCAGTTCTTC. Translating gives CASSIASGSYNEQFF.